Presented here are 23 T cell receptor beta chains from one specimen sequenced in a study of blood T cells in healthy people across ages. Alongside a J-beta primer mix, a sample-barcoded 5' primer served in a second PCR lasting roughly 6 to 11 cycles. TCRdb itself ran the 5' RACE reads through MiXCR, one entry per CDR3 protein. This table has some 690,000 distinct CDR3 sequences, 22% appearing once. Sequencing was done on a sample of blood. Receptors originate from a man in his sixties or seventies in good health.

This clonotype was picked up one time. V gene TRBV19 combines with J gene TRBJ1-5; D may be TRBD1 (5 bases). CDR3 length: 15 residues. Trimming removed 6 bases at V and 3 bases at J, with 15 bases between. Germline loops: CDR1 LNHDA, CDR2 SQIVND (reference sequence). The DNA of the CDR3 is TGTGCCAGTAGCCGGATGGGGGGGACCAATCAGCCCCAGCATTTT. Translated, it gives CASSRMGGTNQPQHF. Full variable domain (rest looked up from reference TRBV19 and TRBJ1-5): DGGITQSPKYLFRKEGQNVTLSCEQNLNHDAMYWYRQDPGQGLRLIYYSQIVNDFQKGDIAEGYSVSREKKESFPLTVTSAQKNPTAFYLCASSRMGGTNQPQHFGDGTRLSIL.

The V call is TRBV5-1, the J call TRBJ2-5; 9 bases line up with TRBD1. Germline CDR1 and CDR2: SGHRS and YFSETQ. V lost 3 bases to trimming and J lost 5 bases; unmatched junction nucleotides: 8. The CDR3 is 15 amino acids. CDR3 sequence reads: CASSSGQGPQETQYF. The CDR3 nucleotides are TGCGCCAGCAGCTCGGGACAGGGACCCCAGGAGACCCAGTACTTC.

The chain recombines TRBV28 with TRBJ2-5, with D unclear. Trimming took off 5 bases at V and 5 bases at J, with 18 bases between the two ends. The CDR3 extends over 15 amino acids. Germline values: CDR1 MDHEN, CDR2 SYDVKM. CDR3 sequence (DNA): TGTGCCAGCAGTAGCGCGGTGGGGATCTTGGAGACCCAGTACTTC. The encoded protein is CASSSAVGILETQYF.

CDR3 sequence reads: CASSLEGDMNTEAFF. The CDR3, as DNA: TGTGCCAGCAGCTTAGAGGGGGACATGAACACTGAAGCTTTCTTT. This rearrangement joins TRBV7-2 to TRBJ1-1; TRBD1 is a possible D gene (6 bases). With 1 base removed from V and 0 bases from J, the gap between germline ends came to 9 bases. Germline V CDR1 and CDR2: SGHTA, FQGNSA. This CDR3 has 15 residues.

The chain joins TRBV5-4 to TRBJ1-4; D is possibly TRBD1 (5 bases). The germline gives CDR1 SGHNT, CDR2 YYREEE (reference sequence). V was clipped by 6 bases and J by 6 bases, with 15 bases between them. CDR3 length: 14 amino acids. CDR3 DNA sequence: TGTGCCAGCACCCCTGGGGGTGGAGATGAAAAACTGTTTTTT. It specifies CASTPGGGDEKLFF.

This CDR3 is CASSEPGLNTDTQYF. The CDR3 nucleotides are TGTGCCAGCAGTGAACCGGGACTCAACACAGATACGCAGTATTTT. V gene TRBV6-1 combines with J gene TRBJ2-3; weak D call: TRBD2 (6 bases). V was pared by 2 bases and J by 2 bases, with 11 bases between. CDR1 is MNHNS, CDR2 SASEGT, per germline. This CDR3 spans 15 amino acids.

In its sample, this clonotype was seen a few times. CDR3 nucleotide sequence: TGTGCCAGCAGCAACAGCCCGAAACTGTTTTTT. This codes for CASSNSPKLFF. The gene calls are TRBV12-3 or TRBV12-4 and TRBJ1-4; D remains unclear. The V and J ends lost 6 bases and 11 bases respectively, with 10 bases between them. The CDR3 has 11 amino acids.

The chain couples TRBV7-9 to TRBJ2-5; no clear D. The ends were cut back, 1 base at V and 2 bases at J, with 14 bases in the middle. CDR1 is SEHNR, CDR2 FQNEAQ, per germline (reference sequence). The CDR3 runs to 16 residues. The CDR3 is CASSLVTPSPQETQYF. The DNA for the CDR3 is TGTGCCAGCAGCTTAGTAACCCCAAGCCCTCAAGAGACCCAGTACTTC.

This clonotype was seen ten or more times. CDR3 residues: CASSPINEQFF. The DNA for the CDR3 is TGTGCCAGCAGCCCCATTAATGAGCAGTTCTTC. The rearrangement uses TRBV7-9 and TRBJ2-1; D is uncertain. The ends were cut back, 5 bases at V and 7 bases at J, with 6 bases in the middle. CDR1 SEHNR and CDR2 FQNEAQ come from the germline V gene (reference sequence). This CDR3 region has 11 residues.

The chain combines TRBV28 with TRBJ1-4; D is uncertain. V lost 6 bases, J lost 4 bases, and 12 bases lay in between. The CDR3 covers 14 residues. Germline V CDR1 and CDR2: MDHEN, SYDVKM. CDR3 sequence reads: CASSTTRGNEKLFF. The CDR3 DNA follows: TGTGCCAGCAGCACCACACGGGGTAATGAAAAACTGTTTTTT.

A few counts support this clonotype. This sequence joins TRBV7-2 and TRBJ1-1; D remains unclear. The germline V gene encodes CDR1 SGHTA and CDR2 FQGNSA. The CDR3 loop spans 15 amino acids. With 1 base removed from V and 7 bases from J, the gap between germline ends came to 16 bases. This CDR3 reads CASSLDPAGRREAFF. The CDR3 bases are TGTGCCAGCAGCTTAGATCCTGCCGGACGGCGTGAAGCTTTCTTT.

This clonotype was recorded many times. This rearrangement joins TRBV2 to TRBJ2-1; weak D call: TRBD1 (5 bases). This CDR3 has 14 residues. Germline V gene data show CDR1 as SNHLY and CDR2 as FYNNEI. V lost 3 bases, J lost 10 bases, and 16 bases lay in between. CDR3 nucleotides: TGTGCCAGCAGTGATCGTAATAGTTGGGGCGAGCAGTTCTTC. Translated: CASSDRNSWGEQFF.

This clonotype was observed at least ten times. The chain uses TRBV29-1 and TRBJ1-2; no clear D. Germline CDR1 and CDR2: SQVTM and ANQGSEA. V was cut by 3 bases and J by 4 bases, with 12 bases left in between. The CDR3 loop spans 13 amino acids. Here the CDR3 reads CSVDISVGYGYTF. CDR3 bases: TGCAGCGTTGATATCAGCGTTGGCTATGGCTACACCTTC.

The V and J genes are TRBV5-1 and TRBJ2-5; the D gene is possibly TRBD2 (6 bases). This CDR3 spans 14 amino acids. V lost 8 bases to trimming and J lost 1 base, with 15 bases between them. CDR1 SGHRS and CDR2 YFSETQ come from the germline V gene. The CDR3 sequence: CASGLGTVQETQYF. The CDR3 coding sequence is TGCGCCAGTGGATTGGGGACTGTCCAAGAGACCCAGTACTTC.

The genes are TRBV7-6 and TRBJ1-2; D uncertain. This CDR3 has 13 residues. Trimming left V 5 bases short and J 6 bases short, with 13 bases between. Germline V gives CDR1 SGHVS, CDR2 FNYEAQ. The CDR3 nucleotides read TGTGCCAGCAGCCGGAGGCCGGTGGATGGCTACACCTTC. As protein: CASSRRPVDGYTF.

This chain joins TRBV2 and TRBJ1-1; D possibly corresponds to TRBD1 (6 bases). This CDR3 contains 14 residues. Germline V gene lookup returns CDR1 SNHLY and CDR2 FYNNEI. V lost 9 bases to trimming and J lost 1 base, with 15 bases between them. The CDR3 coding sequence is TGTGCCAGTATAACCGGGACACCGAACACTGAAGCTTTCTTT. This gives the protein CASITGTPNTEAFF.

CDR3 sequence (DNA): TGCAGCGCTAACGATCCCGGGAATGAAAAACTGTTTTTT. Translation gives CSANDPGNEKLFF. J is TRBJ1-4 and V is TRBV29-1; D ambiguous. The length of the CDR3 is 13 residues. The V end lost 7 bases, the J end lost 5 bases, and 14 bases lay between the germline ends. CDR1 is SQVTM and CDR2 is ANQGSEA in the germline V gene.

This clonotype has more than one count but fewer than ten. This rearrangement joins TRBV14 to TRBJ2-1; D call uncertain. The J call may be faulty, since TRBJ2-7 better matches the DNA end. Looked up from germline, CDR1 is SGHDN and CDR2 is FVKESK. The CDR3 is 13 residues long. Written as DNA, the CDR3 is TGTGCCAGCAGCCAAGCTAGTTTTTACGAGCAGTACTTC. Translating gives CASSQASFYEQYF.

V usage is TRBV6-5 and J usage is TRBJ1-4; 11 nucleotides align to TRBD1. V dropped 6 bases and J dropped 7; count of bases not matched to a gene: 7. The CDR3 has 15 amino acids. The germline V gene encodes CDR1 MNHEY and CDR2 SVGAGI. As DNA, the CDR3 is TGTGCCAGCAGACCAACCGGGACAGGGGGTGAAAAACTGTTTTTT. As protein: CASRPTGTGGEKLFF.

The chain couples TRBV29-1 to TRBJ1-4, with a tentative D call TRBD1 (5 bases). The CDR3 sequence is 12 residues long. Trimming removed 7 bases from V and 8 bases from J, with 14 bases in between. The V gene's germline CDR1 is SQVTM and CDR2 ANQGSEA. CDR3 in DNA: TGCAGCGGGCGGAGGGACGAGGAAAAACTGTTTTTT. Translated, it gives CSGRRDEEKLFF.

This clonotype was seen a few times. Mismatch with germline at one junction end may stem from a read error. The CDR3 sequence is CASSEDPGDTQYF. CDR3 in DNA: TGCGCCAGCAGCGAAGACCCCGGGGACACGCAGTATTTT. This chain connects TRBV4-1 to TRBJ2-3, with D perhaps given as TRBD1 or TRBD2 (5 bases each). Germline V gene sequence: CDR1 MGHRA, CDR2 YSYEKL. This CDR3 has 13 amino acids.

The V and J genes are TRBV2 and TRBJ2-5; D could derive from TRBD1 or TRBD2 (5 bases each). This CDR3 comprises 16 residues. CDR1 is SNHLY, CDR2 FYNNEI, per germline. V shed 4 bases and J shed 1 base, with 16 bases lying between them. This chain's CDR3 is CASSGVRLGTQETQYF. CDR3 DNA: TGTGCCAGCAGTGGGGTCCGCTTAGGGACCCAAGAGACCCAGTACTTC.

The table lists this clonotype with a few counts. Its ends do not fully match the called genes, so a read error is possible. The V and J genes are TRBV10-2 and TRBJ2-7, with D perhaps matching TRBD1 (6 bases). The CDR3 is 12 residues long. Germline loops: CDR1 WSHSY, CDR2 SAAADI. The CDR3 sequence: CTSSEGDYEQYF. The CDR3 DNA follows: TGCACCAGCAGTGAGGGGGACTACGAGCAGTACTTC.